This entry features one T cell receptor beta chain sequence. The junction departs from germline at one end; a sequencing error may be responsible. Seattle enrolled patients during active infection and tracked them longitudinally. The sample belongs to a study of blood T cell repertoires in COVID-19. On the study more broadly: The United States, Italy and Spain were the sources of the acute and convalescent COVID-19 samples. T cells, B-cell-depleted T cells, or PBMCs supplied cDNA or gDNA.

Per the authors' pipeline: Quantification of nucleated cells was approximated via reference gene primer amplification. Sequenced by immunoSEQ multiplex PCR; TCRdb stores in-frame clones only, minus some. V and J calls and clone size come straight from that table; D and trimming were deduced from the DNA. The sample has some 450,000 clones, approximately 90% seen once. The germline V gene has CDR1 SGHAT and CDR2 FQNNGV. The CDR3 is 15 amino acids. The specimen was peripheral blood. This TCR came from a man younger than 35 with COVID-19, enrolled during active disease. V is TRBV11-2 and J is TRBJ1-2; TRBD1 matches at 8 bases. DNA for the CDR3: TGTGCCAGCAGCGTAGACAGGGGCAGTCGGTATGGCTACACCTTC. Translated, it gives CASSVDRGSRYGYTF.